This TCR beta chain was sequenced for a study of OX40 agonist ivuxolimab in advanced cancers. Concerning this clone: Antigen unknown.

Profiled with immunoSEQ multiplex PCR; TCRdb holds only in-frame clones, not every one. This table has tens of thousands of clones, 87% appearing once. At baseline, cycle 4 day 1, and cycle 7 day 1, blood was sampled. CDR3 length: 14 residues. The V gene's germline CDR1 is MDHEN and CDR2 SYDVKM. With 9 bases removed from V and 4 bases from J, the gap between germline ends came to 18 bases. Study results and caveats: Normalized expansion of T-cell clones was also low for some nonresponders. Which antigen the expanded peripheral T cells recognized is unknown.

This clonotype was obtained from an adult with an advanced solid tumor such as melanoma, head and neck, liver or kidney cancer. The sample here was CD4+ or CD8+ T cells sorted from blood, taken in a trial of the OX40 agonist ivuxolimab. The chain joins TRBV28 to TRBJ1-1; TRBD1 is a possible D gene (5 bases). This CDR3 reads CASAPREMITEAFF. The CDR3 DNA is TGTGCCAGTGCTCCCAGGGAAATGATCACTGAAGCTTTCTTT.